The 15 T cell receptor beta chains below were found in one sample sequenced in a study of cytomegalovirus exposure and HLA in healthy donors. The PCR ran on 60 Vbeta and 13 Jbeta primers. Assay: immunoSEQ multiplex PCR; the TCRdb copy retains only in-frame clones and omits some. This repertoire comprises 200,000 to 250,000 clones; its ten largest clones make up around 1.1%. The sample comprised PBMCs. Every receptor here comes from a girl between 2 and 10 years old in good health and CMV-seropositive.

V and J are TRBV6-5 and TRBJ2-4, with 8 positions matching TRBD1. The ends lost 6 bases at V and 2 bases at J; junction bases unmatched: 3. The CDR3 covers 14 residues. The germline gives CDR1 MNHEY, CDR2 SVGAGI. The CDR3 DNA is TGTGCCAGCAGGGCCAGGGGGCCCAAAAACATTCAGTACTTC. Translating it yields CASRARGPKNIQYF.

As DNA, the CDR3 is TGTGCCAGCAGCCGCCAGATGGGCAGCGGGGAGCTGTTTTTT. Its translation is CASSRQMGSGELFF. The chain joins TRBV11-2 to TRBJ2-2; no clear D gene. Trimming cost V 5 bases and J 7 bases, with 14 bases left between them. The germline V gene encodes CDR1 SGHAT and CDR2 FQNNGV. The CDR3 sequence is 14 residues long.

V and J are TRBV28 and TRBJ1-4; TRBD1 aligns across 8 bases. Germline V CDR1 and CDR2: MDHEN, SYDVKM. Trimming cost V 1 base and J 8 bases; bases outside gene matches: 6. The CDR3 covers 15 residues. In DNA form, the CDR3 reads TGTGCCAGCAGTTTATCACAGGGGGTGGGAGAAAAACTGTTTTTT. Its protein product is CASSLSQGVGEKLFF.

The genes are TRBV15 and TRBJ2-1, with D possibly matching TRBD1 (6 bases). The V end lost 0 bases, the J end lost 4 bases, and 16 bases lay between the germline ends. The CDR3 has 17 residues. The germline V gene encodes CDR1 LNHNV and CDR2 YYDKDF (reference sequence). CDR3 loop: CATSRDAGVAPYNEQFF. Here the CDR3 DNA reads TGTGCCACCAGCAGAGATGCAGGGGTCGCCCCTTACAATGAGCAGTTCTTC.

The CDR3 nucleotides read TGTGCCAGCAGCTTAGGGACAGGGAATAACTATGGCTACACCTTC. This gives the protein CASSLGTGNNYGYTF. This rearrangement joins TRBV7-2 to TRBJ1-2; 8 bases map to TRBD1. The CDR3 sequence is 15 residues long. The V and J ends lost 1 base and 1 base, in that order; junction bases with no gene match: 2. Germline V lookup: CDR1 SGHTA, CDR2 FQGNSA.

The chain combines TRBV15 with TRBJ1-1; tentative D call: TRBD1 (5 bases). The CDR3 is 15 amino acids. V dropped 3 bases and J dropped 4 bases, with 15 bases sitting between them. Germline V gene sequence: CDR1 LNHNV, CDR2 YYDKDF (reference sequence). The CDR3 region has the DNA TGTGCCACCAGCAGTGACCAGGGCATAGGCACTGAAGCTTTCTTT. Protein: CATSSDQGIGTEAFF.

The chain joins TRBV7-3 to TRBJ2-1; the D is unclear. With 5 bases removed from V and 5 bases from J, the gap between germline ends came to 10 bases. Germline-derived CDR1 and CDR2 are SGHTA and FQGTGA. CDR3 length equals 13 residues. DNA of the CDR3: TGTGCCAGCAGCGGAGCGTCCCACAATGAGCAGTTCTTC. Translation gives CASSGASHNEQFF. Variable domain in full (rest from reference TRBV7-3 and TRBJ2-1): GAGVSQTPSNKVTEKGKYVELRCDPISGHTALYWYRQSLGQGPEFLIYFQGTGAADDSGLPNDRFFAVRPEGSVSTLKIQRTERGDSAVYLCASSGASHNEQFFGPGTRLTVL.

This chain uses TRBV28 with TRBJ2-5, with D perhaps TRBD2 (5 bases). The CDR3 is 16 residues long. V lost 3 bases to trimming and J lost 5 bases, with 19 bases between them. CDR1 is MDHEN and CDR2 is SYDVKM in the germline V gene. In nucleotides, the CDR3 is TGTGCCAGCAGTTTCGGGGAGAACCTGGTAGGGGAGACCCAGTACTTC. It translates to CASSFGENLVGETQYF.

The genes are TRBV9 and TRBJ2-3; D is perhaps TRBD1 (5 bases). Trimming removed 5 bases from V and 2 bases from J, with 18 bases in between. The CDR3 length is 16 residues. Germline CDR1 and CDR2: SGDLS and YYNGEE. The CDR3: CASRGPEGASTDTQYF. The CDR3 region has the DNA TGTGCCAGCAGAGGCCCCGAAGGGGCCTCCACAGATACGCAGTATTTT.

The V gene is TRBV6-1, the J gene TRBJ1-1; no clear D. The germline V and J ends were trimmed by 6 bases and 4 bases, with 3 bases remaining between them. Germline V lookup: CDR1 MNHNS, CDR2 SASEGT. The CDR3 sequence is 10 residues long. CDR3 nucleotide sequence: TGTGCCAGCAGAGCCACTGAAGCTTTCTTT. It encodes CASRATEAFF.

V is TRBV6-1 and J is TRBJ2-3; no reliable D call. Trimming removed 2 bases at V and 2 bases at J, with 14 bases between. CDR1 and CDR2 (germline): MNHNS, SASEGT. The CDR3 loop spans 16 amino acids. In nucleotides, the CDR3 is TGTGCCAGCAGTGAACGGCGACAACTCCTCACAGATACGCAGTATTTT. It specifies CASSERRQLLTDTQYF.

The chain couples TRBV9 to TRBJ2-2, with D possibly being TRBD1 (6 bases). This CDR3 is 14 amino acids long. CDR1 and CDR2 from the germline V gene are SGDLS and YYNGEE. V shed 0 bases and J shed 7 bases, with 10 bases lying between them. CDR3 nucleotide sequence: TGTGCCAGCAGCGTAGGGGGGCTCAACGGGGAGCTGTTTTTT. Its translation: CASSVGGLNGELFF.

V is TRBV27 and J is TRBJ2-1, with 7 bases aligning to TRBD1. Germline-derived CDR1 and CDR2 are MNHEY and SMNVEV (reference sequence). V was pared by 6 bases and J by 8 bases, with 10 bases of the junction left unmatched. This CDR3 is built from 14 residues. CDR3 protein: CASSPTGVVDEQFF. The DNA of the CDR3 is TGTGCCAGCAGCCCTACAGGGGTGGTAGATGAGCAGTTCTTC.

In DNA form, the CDR3 reads TGTGCCAGCTCACTTCAGGGTACCGGGGCCAACGTCCTGACTTTC. Translation: CASSLQGTGANVLTF. The gene calls are TRBV18 and TRBJ2-6; D perhaps matches TRBD1 (5 bases). The CDR3 consists of 15 residues. Trimming took 4 bases from V and 4 from J, leaving 11 bases between them. The germline V gene has CDR1 KGHSH and CDR2 LQKENI.

The rearrangement uses TRBV30 and TRBJ1-5; unclear D gene. Germline V gene data show CDR1 as GTSNPN and CDR2 as SVGIG (reference sequence). Trimming stripped 0 bases from V and 4 bases from J, with 4 bases between. CDR3 length: 12 amino acids. The CDR3 bases are TGTGCCTGGAGTGTCTTAAATCAGCCCCAGCATTTT. Amino acids: CAWSVLNQPQHF.